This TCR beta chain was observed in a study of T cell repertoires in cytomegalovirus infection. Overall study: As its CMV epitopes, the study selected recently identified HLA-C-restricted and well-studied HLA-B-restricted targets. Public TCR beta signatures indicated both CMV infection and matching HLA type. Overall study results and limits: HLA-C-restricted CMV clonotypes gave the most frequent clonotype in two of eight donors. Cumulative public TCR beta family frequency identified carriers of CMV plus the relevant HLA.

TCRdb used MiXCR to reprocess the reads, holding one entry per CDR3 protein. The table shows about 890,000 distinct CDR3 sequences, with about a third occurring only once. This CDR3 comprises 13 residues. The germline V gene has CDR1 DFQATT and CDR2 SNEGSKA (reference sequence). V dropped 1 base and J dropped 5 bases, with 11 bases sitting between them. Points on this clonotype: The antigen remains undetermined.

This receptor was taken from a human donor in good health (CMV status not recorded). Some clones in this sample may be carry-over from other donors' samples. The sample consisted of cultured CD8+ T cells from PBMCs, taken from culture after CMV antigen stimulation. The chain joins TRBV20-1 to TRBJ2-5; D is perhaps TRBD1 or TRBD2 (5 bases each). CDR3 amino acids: CSARGGLKETQYF. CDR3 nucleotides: TGCAGTGCTAGAGGGGGGTTAAAGGAGACCCAGTACTTC.